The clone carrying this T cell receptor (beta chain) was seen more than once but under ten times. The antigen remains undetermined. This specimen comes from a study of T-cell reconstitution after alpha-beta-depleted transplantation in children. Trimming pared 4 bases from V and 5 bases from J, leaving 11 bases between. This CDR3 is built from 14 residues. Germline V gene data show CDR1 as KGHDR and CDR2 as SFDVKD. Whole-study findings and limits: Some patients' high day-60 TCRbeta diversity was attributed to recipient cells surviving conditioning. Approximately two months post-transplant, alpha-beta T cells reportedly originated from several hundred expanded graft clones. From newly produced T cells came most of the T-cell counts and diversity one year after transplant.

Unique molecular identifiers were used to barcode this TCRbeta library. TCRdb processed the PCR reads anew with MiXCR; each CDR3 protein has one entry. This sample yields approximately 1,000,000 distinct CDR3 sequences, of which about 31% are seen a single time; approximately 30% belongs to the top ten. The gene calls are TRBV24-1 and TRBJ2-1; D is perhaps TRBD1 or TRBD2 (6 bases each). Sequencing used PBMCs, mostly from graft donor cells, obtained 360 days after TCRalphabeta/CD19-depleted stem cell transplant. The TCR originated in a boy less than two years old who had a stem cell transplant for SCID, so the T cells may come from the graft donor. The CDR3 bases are TGTGCCACCAGTGAGCCTCGGGGGCACAATGAGCAGTTCTTC. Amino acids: CATSEPRGHNEQFF.